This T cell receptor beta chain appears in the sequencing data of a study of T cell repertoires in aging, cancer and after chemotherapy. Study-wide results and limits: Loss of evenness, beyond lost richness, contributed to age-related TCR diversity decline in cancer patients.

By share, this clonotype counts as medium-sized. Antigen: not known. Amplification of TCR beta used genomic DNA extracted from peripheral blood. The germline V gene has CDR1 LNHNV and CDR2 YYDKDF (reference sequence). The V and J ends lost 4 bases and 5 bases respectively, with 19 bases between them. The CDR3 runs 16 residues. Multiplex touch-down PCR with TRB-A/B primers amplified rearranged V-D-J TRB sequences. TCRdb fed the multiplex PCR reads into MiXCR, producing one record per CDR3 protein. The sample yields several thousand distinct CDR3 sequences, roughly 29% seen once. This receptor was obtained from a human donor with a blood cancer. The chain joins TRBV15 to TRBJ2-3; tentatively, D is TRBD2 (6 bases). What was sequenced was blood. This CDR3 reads CATSKEGRGGEDTQYF. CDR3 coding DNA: TGTGCCACCAGCAAGGAGGGCCGGGGTGGTGAAGATACGCAGTATTTT.